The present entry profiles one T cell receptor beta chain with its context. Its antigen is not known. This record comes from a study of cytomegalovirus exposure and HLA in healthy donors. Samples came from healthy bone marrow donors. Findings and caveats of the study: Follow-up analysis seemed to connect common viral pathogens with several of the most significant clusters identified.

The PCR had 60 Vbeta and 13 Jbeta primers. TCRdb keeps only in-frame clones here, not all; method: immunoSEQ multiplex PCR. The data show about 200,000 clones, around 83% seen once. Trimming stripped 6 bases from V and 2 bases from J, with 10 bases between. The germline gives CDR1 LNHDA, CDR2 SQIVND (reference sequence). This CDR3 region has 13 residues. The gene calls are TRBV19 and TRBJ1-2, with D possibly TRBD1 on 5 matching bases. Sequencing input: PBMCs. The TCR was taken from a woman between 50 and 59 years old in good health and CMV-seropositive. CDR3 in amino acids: CASREKGNYGYTF. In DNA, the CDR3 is TGTGCCAGTAGGGAAAAGGGGAACTATGGCTACACCTTC.